The sequence of this TCR beta chain was determined in a study of blood T cell repertoires in COVID-19. Study-wide background: Sample material is recorded as cDNA or gDNA derived from T cells, B-cell-depleted T cells, or PBMCs.

Assay used: immunoSEQ multiplex PCR; TCRdb lists only in-frame clones, some missing. The table lists 120,000 or so clones, 80% of them singletons. This sequence originates from a human donor in a cohort sampled during active COVID-19. Sequenced input: peripheral blood.

DNA for the CDR3: TGTGCCACCAGTGCACAGGGGGCGGTGGGCTATGGCTACACCTTC. Translating gives CATSAQGAVGYGYTF. The rearrangement joins TRBV24-1 to TRBJ1-2, with TRBD1 matching over 9 bases. J gave up 4 bases and V 5 bases, and 7 bases lay outside the gene matches. The germline V gene has CDR1 KGHDR and CDR2 SFDVKD. The CDR3 is 15 amino acids.